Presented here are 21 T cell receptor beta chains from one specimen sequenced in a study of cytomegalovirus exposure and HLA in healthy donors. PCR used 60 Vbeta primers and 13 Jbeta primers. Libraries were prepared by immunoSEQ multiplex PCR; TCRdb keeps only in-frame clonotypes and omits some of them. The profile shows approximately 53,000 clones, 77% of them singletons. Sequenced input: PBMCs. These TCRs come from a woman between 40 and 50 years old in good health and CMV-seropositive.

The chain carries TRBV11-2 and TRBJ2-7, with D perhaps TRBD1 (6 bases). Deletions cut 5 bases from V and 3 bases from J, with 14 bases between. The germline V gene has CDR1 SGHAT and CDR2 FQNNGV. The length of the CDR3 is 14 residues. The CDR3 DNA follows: TGTGCCAGCAGCCGAACTACAGGGAACTACGAGCAGTACTTC. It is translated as CASSRTTGNYEQYF.

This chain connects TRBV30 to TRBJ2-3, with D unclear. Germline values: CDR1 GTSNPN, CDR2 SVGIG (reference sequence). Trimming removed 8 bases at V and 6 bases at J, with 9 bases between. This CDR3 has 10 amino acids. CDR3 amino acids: CALFRDTQYF. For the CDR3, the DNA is TGTGCCCTATTCAGGGATACGCAGTATTTT.

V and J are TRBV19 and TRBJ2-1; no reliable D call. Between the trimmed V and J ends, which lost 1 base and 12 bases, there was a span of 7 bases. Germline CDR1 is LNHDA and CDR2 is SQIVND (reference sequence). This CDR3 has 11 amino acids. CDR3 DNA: TGTGCCAGTAGTATAGGAGTTTCGCAGTTCTTC. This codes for CASSIGVSQFF. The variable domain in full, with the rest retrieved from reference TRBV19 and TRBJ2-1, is DGGITQSPKYLFRKEGQNVTLSCEQNLNHDAMYWYRQDPGQGLRLIYYSQIVNDFQKGDIAEGYSVSREKKESFPLTVTSAQKNPTAFYLCASSIGVSQFFGPGTRLTVL.

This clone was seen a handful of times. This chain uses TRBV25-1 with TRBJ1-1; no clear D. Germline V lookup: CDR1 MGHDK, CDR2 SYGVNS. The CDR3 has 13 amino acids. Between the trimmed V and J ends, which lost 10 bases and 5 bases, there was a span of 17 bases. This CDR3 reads CANASVGDTEAFF. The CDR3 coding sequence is TGTGCCAACGCGTCGGTCGGGGATACTGAAGCTTTCTTT.

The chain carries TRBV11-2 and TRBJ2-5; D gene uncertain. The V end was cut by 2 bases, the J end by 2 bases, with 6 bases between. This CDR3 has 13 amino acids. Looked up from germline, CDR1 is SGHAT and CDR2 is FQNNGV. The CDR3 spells CASSLRTQETQYF. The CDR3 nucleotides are TGTGCCAGCAGCTTACGCACTCAAGAGACCCAGTACTTC.

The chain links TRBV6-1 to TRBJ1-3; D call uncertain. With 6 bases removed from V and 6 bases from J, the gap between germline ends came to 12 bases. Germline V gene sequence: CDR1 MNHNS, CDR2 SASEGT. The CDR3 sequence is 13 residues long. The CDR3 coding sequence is TGTGCCAGCAGGGGCCAGAGTGTAAACACCATATATTTT. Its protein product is CASRGQSVNTIYF.

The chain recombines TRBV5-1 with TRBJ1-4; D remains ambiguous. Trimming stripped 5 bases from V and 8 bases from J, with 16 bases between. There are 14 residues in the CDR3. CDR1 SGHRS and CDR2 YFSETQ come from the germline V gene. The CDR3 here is CASSFGPTGEKLFF. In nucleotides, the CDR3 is TGCGCCAGCAGTTTCGGACCCACGGGGGAAAAACTGTTTTTT.

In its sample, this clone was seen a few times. This chain's CDR3 is CASSLGGGTGELFF. CDR3 bases: TGTGCCAGCAGCTTAGGGGGGGGCACCGGGGAGCTGTTTTTT. V usage is TRBV7-3 and J usage is TRBJ2-2, with 7 bases that match TRBD2. Germline values: CDR1 SGHTA, CDR2 FQGTGA. The CDR3 consists of 14 residues. The junction had 1 base not matched to a gene; V was cut back by 2 bases and J by 4 bases.

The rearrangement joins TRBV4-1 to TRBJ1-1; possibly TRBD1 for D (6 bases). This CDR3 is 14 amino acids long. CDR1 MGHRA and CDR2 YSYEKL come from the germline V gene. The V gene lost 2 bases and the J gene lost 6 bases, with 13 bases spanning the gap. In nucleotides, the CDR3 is TGCGCCAGCAGCCAAACACAGGGTTTTTCTGAAGCTTTCTTT. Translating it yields CASSQTQGFSEAFF.

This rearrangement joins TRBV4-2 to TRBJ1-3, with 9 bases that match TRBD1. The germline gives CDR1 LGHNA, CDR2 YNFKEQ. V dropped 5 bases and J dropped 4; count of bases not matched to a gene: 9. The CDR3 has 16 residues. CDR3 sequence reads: CASSAGQGIAGNTIYF. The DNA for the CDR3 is TGTGCCAGCAGCGCGGGACAGGGAATTGCCGGAAACACCATATATTTT.

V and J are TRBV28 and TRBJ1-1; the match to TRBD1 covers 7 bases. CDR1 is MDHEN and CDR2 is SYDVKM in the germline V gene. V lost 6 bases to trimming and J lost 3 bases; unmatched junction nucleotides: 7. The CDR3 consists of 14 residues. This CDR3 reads CASSIGGADTEAFF. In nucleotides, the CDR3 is TGTGCCAGCAGCATAGGGGGCGCTGACACTGAAGCTTTCTTT.

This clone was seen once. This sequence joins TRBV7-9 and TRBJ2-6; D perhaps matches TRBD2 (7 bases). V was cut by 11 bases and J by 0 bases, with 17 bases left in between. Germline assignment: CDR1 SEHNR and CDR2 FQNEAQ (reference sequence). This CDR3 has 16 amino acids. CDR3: CAGEGGAFSGANVLTF. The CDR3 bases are TGTGCCGGCGAGGGGGGGGCCTTCTCTGGGGCCAACGTCCTGACTTTC.

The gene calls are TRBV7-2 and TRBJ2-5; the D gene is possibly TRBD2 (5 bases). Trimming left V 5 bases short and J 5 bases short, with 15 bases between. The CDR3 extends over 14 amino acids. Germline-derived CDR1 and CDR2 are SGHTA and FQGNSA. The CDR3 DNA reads TGTGCCAGCAGCCCTCAGGCCCGCGGGGAGACCCAGTACTTC. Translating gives CASSPQARGETQYF.

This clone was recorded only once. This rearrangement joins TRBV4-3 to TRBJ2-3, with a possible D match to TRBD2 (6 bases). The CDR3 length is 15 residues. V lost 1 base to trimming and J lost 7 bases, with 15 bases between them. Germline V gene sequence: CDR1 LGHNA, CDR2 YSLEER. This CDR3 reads CASSQGRGYGNTQYF. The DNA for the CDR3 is TGCGCCAGCAGCCAAGGGCGGGGCTACGGGAATACGCAGTATTTT.

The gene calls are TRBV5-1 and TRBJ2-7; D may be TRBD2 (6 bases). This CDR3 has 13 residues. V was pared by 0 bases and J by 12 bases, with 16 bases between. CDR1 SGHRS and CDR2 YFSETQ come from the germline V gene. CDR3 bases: TGCGCCAGCAGCTTGGAAGCGGGCAGGGTCTTGTACTTC. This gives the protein CASSLEAGRVLYF.

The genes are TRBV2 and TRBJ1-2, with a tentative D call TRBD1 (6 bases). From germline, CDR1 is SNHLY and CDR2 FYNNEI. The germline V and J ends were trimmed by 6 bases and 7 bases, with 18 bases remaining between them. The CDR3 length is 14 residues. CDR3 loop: CASRNSGTLVGYTF. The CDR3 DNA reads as TGTGCCAGCAGAAATTCCGGGACACTTGTTGGCTACACCTTC.

This chain's CDR3 is CASSQDPGGIAEAFF. The CDR3 DNA reads TGTGCCAGCAGCCAAGACCCAGGGGGCATCGCTGAAGCTTTCTTT. The chain carries TRBV4-2 and TRBJ1-1; 8 bases align to TRBD1. The junction had 6 bases not matched to a gene; V was cut back by 0 bases and J by 6 bases. The CDR3 has 15 amino acids. Per the germline V gene, CDR1 is LGHNA and CDR2 is YNFKEQ.

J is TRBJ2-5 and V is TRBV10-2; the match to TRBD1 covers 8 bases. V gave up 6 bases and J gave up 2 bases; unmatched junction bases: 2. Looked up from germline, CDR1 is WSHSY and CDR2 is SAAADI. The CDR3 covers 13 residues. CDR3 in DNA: TGCGCCAGCAGGGGACAGGAACAAGAGACCCAGTACTTC. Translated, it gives CASRGQEQETQYF.

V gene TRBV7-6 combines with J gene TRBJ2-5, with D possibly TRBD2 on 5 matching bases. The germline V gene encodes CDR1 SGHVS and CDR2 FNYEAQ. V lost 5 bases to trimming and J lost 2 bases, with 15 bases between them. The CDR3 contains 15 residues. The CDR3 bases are TGTGCCAGCAGCCGGGGTGTAGCTACACAAGAGACCCAGTACTTC. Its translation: CASSRGVATQETQYF.

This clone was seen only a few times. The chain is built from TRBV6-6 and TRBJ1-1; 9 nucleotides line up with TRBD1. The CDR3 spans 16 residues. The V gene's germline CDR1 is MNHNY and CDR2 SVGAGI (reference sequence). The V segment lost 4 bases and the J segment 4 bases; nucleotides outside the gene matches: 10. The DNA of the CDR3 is TGTGCCAGCAGTTCTTCCTCGACAGGGGGGCGCACTGAAGCTTTCTTT. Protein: CASSSSSTGGRTEAFF.

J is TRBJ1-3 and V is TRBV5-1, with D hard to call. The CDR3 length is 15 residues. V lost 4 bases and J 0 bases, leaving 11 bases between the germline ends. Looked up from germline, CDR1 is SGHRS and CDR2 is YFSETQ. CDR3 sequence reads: CASSRDPSSGNTIYF. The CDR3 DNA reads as TGCGCCAGCAGCCGTGACCCTAGCTCTGGAAACACCATATATTTT.